Listed here are 30 T cell receptor beta chains from one sample, sequenced in a study of naive and memory T cell subsets. RNA was extracted from 2.5 to 3 ml of whole blood of healthy adults. For blood and skin samples, reverse transcription used TCR alpha and beta constant primers. TCRdb re-called the 5' RACE reads through MiXCR, storing one row per CDR3 protein. The table shows tens of thousands of distinct CDR3 sequences, with less than 5% occurring only once. All receptors come from a male donor in good health.

This clonotype was counted at least ten times. The chain joins TRBV20-1 to TRBJ2-3; 9 nucleotides align to TRBD1. J gave up 0 bases and V 4 bases, and 8 bases lay outside the gene matches. This CDR3 spans 16 amino acids. In germline, CDR1 is DFQATT, CDR2 SNEGSKA (reference sequence). The CDR3 spells CSATPLDRGSTDTQYF. The CDR3 nucleotides read TGCAGTGCTACCCCCCTGGACAGGGGTAGCACAGATACGCAGTATTTT.

This clonotype was found many times. The rearrangement links TRBV14 to TRBJ1-1; D might be TRBD1 (5 bases). The length of the CDR3 is 15 residues. Germline CDR1 reads SGHDN; CDR2 reads FVKESK. V lost 1 base, J lost 6 bases, and 15 bases lay in between. The CDR3 is CASSQALRVSAEAFF. The CDR3 DNA reads as TGTGCCAGCAGCCAAGCCCTCAGGGTTTCGGCTGAAGCTTTCTTT.

This clonotype has a count of ten or more. V is TRBV7-2 and J is TRBJ2-7; 7 bases align to TRBD1. After removal of 4 bases from V and 6 bases from J, the junction contained 9 bases not matched to a gene. The CDR3 contains 14 residues. Looked up from germline, CDR1 is SGHTA and CDR2 is FQGNSA. The chain's CDR3 is CASSSSIGGGEQYF. Written as DNA, the CDR3 is TGTGCCAGCAGCTCTTCAATAGGGGGCGGCGAGCAGTACTTC.

This clonotype was seen repeatedly, ten times or more. V gene TRBV6-4 combines with J gene TRBJ2-2; 9 bases are a match to TRBD2. Germline CDR1 reads MRHNA; CDR2 reads SNTAGT. This CDR3 comprises 14 residues. Trimming cost V 4 bases and J 3 bases; bases outside gene matches: 0. CDR3 DNA: TGTGCCAGCAGTGCTAGCGGGGACACCGGGGAGCTGTTTTTT. It encodes CASSASGDTGELFF.

This clonotype was found a few times. As DNA, the CDR3 is TGTGCCAGCACCAGGGACAGGGGCGAATACAATGAGCAGTTCTTC. Its protein is CASTRDRGEYNEQFF. V is TRBV6-1 and J is TRBJ2-1; 10 bases agree with TRBD1. With V trimmed by 7 bases and J by 4 bases, 7 bases remained unmatched. Germline values: CDR1 MNHNS, CDR2 SASEGT. The CDR3 covers 15 residues.

This clonotype was seen many times. The gene calls are TRBV7-2 and TRBJ2-5; D gene ambiguous. This CDR3 has 13 residues. The V end was cut by 3 bases, the J end by 4 bases, with 9 bases between. Germline V gene lookup returns CDR1 SGHTA and CDR2 FQGNSA. The chain's CDR3 is CASSFGDGETQYF. The CDR3 DNA reads as TGTGCCAGCAGCTTTGGGGATGGAGAGACCCAGTACTTC.

This clonotype occurred many times. The CDR3 sequence: CSVEARGYTF. The CDR3 DNA follows: TGCAGCGTTGAAGCGAGGGGCTACACCTTC. The V gene is TRBV29-1, the J gene TRBJ1-2; D is ambiguous. From germline, CDR1 is SQVTM and CDR2 ANQGSEA. The ends were cut back, 1 base at V and 8 bases at J, with 5 bases in the middle. This CDR3 has 10 amino acids.

This clonotype was detected only a few times. The CDR3 DNA is TGTGCCAGCACAGGACAGGGGTTGTTGGCTGAGCAGTTCTTC. This sequence encodes CASTGQGLLAEQFF. The chain has TRBV12-3 or TRBV12-4 and TRBJ2-1; 9 bases agree with TRBD1. The CDR3 is 14 residues long. V dropped 7 bases and J dropped 9; count of bases not matched to a gene: 10.

This clonotype was found many times. The chain combines TRBV12-3 or TRBV12-4 with TRBJ1-2; 7 bases fit TRBD1. The CDR3 consists of 14 residues. V shed 2 bases, J shed 4 bases, and the junction held 4 bases outside the gene matches. The CDR3 nucleotides read TGTGCCAGCAGTTTAAGGGGGCGATTCTATGGCTACACCTTC. This codes for CASSLRGRFYGYTF.

This clonotype was recorded at least ten times. The chain employs TRBV12-3 or TRBV12-4 and TRBJ1-1; D gene unclear. The CDR3 length is 11 residues. Trimming cost V 5 bases and J 3 bases, with 4 bases left between them. CDR3 loop: CASSRYTEAFF. The CDR3 nucleotides read TGTGCCAGCAGTAGGTACACTGAAGCTTTCTTT.

This clonotype was recorded at least ten times. The CDR3 sequence is CASSYSSVTGEETQYF. Written as DNA, the CDR3 is TGTGCCAGCAGTTATTCGTCTGTGACAGGGGAAGAGACCCAGTACTTC. The chain carries TRBV6-6 and TRBJ2-5; 8 positions agree with TRBD1. The CDR3 loop spans 16 amino acids. The V and J ends lost 3 bases and 3 bases, in that order; junction bases with no gene match: 9. Looked up from germline, CDR1 is MNHNY and CDR2 is SVGAGI (reference sequence).

This clonotype was observed many times. The chain joins TRBV29-1 to TRBJ2-5; D might be TRBD2 (6 bases). The V gene lost 5 bases and the J gene lost 1 base, with 11 bases spanning the gap. The CDR3 extends over 13 amino acids. The V gene's germline CDR1 is SQVTM and CDR2 ANQGSEA. The CDR3 sequence: CSVSLALQETQYF. CDR3 nucleotide sequence: TGCAGCGTTTCCCTAGCGCTCCAAGAGACCCAGTACTTC.

This clonotype has ten or more counts. The V call is TRBV4-3, the J call TRBJ2-3, with D tentatively TRBD2 (5 bases). The CDR3 spans 15 residues. The germline CDR1 and CDR2 sequences are LGHNA and YSLEER. V lost 1 base and J lost 2, with 10 bases in between. CDR3 nucleotide sequence: TGCGCCAGCAGCCAAGTTGACTATCACACAGATACGCAGTATTTT. Amino acid sequence: CASSQVDYHTDTQYF.

This clonotype was seen repeatedly, ten times or more. The chain has TRBV6-5 and TRBJ1-5; TRBD1 agrees at 9 bases. This CDR3 is built from 15 residues. Germline V gives CDR1 MNHEY, CDR2 SVGAGI. V lost 0 bases and J lost 7; bases outside the gene matches: 4. In DNA, the CDR3 is TGTGCCAGCAGTTACTCGAGGACAGGGGCCCAGCCCCAGCATTTT. Translation: CASSYSRTGAQPQHF.

This chain joins TRBV7-9 and TRBJ2-2; D gene ambiguous. Trimming removed 6 bases at V and 1 base at J, with 6 bases between. The CDR3 consists of 13 residues. From germline, CDR1 is SEHNR and CDR2 FQNEAQ (reference sequence). The CDR3 is CASRQKNTGELFF. DNA for the CDR3: TGTGCCAGCAGACAGAAGAACACCGGGGAGCTGTTTTTT. Variable domain in full (rest from reference TRBV7-9 and TRBJ2-2): DTGVSQNPRHKITKRGQNVTFRCDPISEHNRLYWYRQTLGQGPEFLTYFQNEAQLEKSRLLSDRFSAERPKGSFSTLEIQRTEQGDSAMYLCASRQKNTGELFFGEGSRLTVL.

This clonotype came up many times. V usage is TRBV28 and J usage is TRBJ2-2, with 7 nucleotides matching TRBD1. Trimming removed 5 bases from V and 5 bases from J; junction bases left unmatched: 17. The CDR3 loop spans 18 amino acids. The germline gives CDR1 MDHEN, CDR2 SYDVKM. As DNA, the CDR3 is TGTGCCAGCAGTCTCTACCTGACAGGGTCTAGAGGGACCGGGGAGCTGTTTTTT. It yields the protein CASSLYLTGSRGTGELFF.

This clonotype was counted many times. V and J are TRBV29-1 and TRBJ2-7; the match to TRBD1 covers 7 bases. This CDR3 region has 13 residues. After removal of 4 bases from V and 5 bases from J, the junction contained 8 bases not matched to a gene. Germline CDR1 and CDR2: SQVTM and ANQGSEA. CDR3 region: CSVAATGMHEQYF. For the CDR3, the DNA is TGCAGCGTTGCTGCGACAGGGATGCACGAGCAGTACTTC.

This clonotype was picked up many times. V and J are TRBV11-2 and TRBJ1-1; D might be TRBD1 (5 bases). Trimming left V 0 bases short and J 1 base short, with 12 bases between. This CDR3 region has 16 residues. Looked up from germline, CDR1 is SGHAT and CDR2 is FQNNGV. CDR3 residues: CASSLEMGRKNTEAFF. The DNA for the CDR3 is TGTGCCAGCAGCTTAGAGATGGGACGGAAGAACACTGAAGCTTTCTTT. The full variable domain, with the rest looked up from reference TRBV11-2 and TRBJ1-1, is EAGVAQSPRYKIIEKRQSVAFWCNPISGHATLYWYQQILGQGPKLLIQFQNNGVVDDSQLPKDRFSAERLKGVDSTLKIQPAKLEDSAVYLCASSLEMGRKNTEAFFGQGTRLTVV.

This clonotype was counted ten times or more. CDR3 sequence reads: CASSHDNNYGYTF. DNA for the CDR3: TGTGCCAGCAGCCATGACAATAACTATGGCTACACCTTC. The chain is built from TRBV7-2 and TRBJ1-2; D gene uncertain. This CDR3 has 13 residues. The ends were cut back, 5 bases at V and 1 base at J, with 8 bases in the middle. Germline CDR1 is SGHTA and CDR2 is FQGNSA.

This clonotype was seen ten or more times. This chain connects TRBV6-5 to TRBJ1-3; TRBD1 aligns across 9 bases. The CDR3 loop spans 13 amino acids. From germline, CDR1 is MNHEY and CDR2 SVGAGI. V shed 7 bases, J shed 5 bases, and the junction held 3 bases outside the gene matches. CDR3 amino acids: CASKTGGRNTIYF. CDR3 coding DNA: TGTGCCAGCAAGACAGGGGGACGAAACACCATATATTTT.

This clonotype was counted at least ten times. The chain joins TRBV5-6 to TRBJ2-2, with TRBD2 identical over 8 bases. CDR1 and CDR2 (germline): SGHDT, YYEEEE. The CDR3 totals 15 residues. V lost 4 bases to trimming and J lost 4 bases; unmatched junction nucleotides: 6. Here the CDR3 DNA reads TGTGCCAGCAGCCGACGGACTAGCCGCACCGGGGAGCTGTTTTTT. Translating gives CASSRRTSRTGELFF.

This clonotype was seen repeatedly, ten times or more. The chain joins TRBV12-3 or TRBV12-4 to TRBJ2-1; perhaps TRBD1 as D (6 bases). The CDR3 sequence is 15 residues long. The V and J ends lost 6 bases and 0 bases respectively, with 12 bases between them. For the CDR3, the DNA is TGTGCCAGCAGCTCGACAGGAGGCTCCTACAATGAGCAGTTCTTC. Protein product: CASSSTGGSYNEQFF.

This clonotype has at least ten counts. The V and J genes are TRBV10-3 and TRBJ2-4; 8 bases match TRBD1. The germline gives CDR1 ENHRY, CDR2 SYGVKD. V trimming: 0 bases; J trimming: 4 bases; junction bases outside the gene matches: 2. CDR3 length equals 15 residues. CDR3 in amino acids: CAISESRQGKNIQYF. CDR3 DNA: TGTGCCATCAGTGAGTCGAGACAGGGGAAAAACATTCAGTACTTC.

This clonotype was picked up many times. This chain joins TRBV20-1 and TRBJ2-1; tentatively, D is TRBD1 or TRBD2 (5 bases each). The length of the CDR3 is 12 residues. V was cut by 0 bases and J by 10 bases, with 10 bases left in between. Germline V lookup: CDR1 DFQATT, CDR2 SNEGSKA (reference sequence). The CDR3 region is CSARDGDAEQFF. The CDR3, as DNA: TGCAGTGCTAGAGATGGGGACGCGGAGCAGTTCTTC.

This chain joins TRBV19 and TRBJ1-1; 8 nucleotides align to TRBD1. Germline assignment: CDR1 LNHDA and CDR2 SQIVND (reference sequence). The CDR3 has 14 amino acids. The V and J ends lost 7 bases and 3 bases, in that order; junction bases with no gene match: 7. CDR3 loop: CASTRRGPDTEAFF. CDR3 DNA: TGTGCCAGTACCCGCAGGGGGCCGGACACTGAAGCTTTCTTT.

This clonotype was observed at least ten times. J is TRBJ2-3 and V is TRBV6-5; D gene unclear. CDR3 size: 14 residues. V lost 6 bases to trimming and J lost 4 bases, with 14 bases between them. Germline V lookup: CDR1 MNHEY, CDR2 SVGAGI. In DNA form, the CDR3 reads TGTGCCAGCAGCCTCCTGGTGGGGTCAGATACGCAGTATTTT. Translation gives CASSLLVGSDTQYF.

This clonotype was detected a few times. The genes are TRBV5-1 and TRBJ2-5; D perhaps matches TRBD1 (5 bases). The CDR3 contains 14 residues. CDR1 is SGHRS, CDR2 YFSETQ, per germline. Trimming cost V 0 bases and J 5 bases, with 11 bases left between them. The CDR3 sequence: CASSLVGESETQYF. CDR3 DNA: TGCGCCAGCAGCTTGGTAGGGGAATCGGAGACCCAGTACTTC.

The sample holds many counts of this clonotype. J is TRBJ1-6 and V is TRBV6-1; D may be TRBD1 (5 bases). With 7 bases removed from V and 9 bases from J, the gap between germline ends came to 16 bases. This CDR3 has 14 amino acids. The V gene's germline CDR1 is MNHNS and CDR2 SASEGT. CDR3 residues: CASTPHGGGSPLHF. CDR3 nucleotide sequence: TGTGCCAGCACTCCTCACGGGGGTGGTTCACCCCTCCACTTT.

This clonotype is classed as medium-sized. This chain links TRBV11-2 with TRBJ2-1; 10 bases are a match to TRBD1. V lost 0 bases and J lost 8; bases outside the gene matches: 7. The CDR3 length is 16 residues. Germline V gene sequence: CDR1 SGHAT, CDR2 FQNNGV. The CDR3 protein is CASSLDRQGAFDEQFF. For the CDR3, the DNA is TGTGCCAGCAGCTTAGATCGACAGGGGGCGTTCGATGAGCAGTTCTTC.

This clonotype was detected many times. The gene calls are TRBV6-1 and TRBJ2-1; D is unresolved. This CDR3 contains 20 residues. Between the trimmed V and J ends, which lost 3 bases and 0 bases, there was a span of 24 bases. Germline-derived CDR1 and CDR2 are MNHNS and SASEGT. The CDR3: CASSDHGQAGVTSSYNEQFF. In DNA form, the CDR3 reads TGTGCCAGCAGTGACCACGGTCAAGCAGGTGTAACGAGCTCCTACAATGAGCAGTTCTTC.